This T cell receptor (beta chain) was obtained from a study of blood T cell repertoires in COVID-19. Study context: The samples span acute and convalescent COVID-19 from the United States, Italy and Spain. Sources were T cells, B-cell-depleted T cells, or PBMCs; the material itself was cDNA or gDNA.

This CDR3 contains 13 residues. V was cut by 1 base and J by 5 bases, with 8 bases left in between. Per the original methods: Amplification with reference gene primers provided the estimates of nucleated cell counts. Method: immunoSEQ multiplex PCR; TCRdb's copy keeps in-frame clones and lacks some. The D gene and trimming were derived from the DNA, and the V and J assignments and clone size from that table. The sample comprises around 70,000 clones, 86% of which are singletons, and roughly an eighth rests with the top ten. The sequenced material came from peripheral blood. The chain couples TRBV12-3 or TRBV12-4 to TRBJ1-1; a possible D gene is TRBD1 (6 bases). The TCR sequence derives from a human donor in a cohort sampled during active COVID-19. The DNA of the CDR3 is TGTGCCAGCAGTTTAGTGCAGGGGACTGAAGCTTTCTTT. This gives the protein CASSLVQGTEAFF.